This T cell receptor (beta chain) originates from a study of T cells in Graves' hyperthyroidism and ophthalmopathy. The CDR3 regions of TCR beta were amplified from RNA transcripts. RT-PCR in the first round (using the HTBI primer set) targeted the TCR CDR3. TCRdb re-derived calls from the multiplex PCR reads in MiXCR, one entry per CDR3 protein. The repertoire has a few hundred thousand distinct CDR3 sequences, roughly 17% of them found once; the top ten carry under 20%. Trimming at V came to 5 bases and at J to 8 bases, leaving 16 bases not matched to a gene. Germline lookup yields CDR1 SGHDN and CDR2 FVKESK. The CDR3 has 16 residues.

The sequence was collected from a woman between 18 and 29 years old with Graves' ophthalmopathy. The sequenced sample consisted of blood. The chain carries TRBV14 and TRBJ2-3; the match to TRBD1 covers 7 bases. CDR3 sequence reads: CASSSDRDSLWATQYF. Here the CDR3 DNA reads TGTGCCAGCAGCTCAGACCGGGACAGCCTATGGGCTACGCAGTATTTT.